This is a list of T cell receptor beta chains from one sample in a study of CD8+CD57+ T cells in acquired aplastic anemia. TCRdb ran MiXCR on the reads and lists one entry per CDR3 protein. The sample records about 190,000 distinct CDR3 sequences, approximately 50% being singletons. Sequenced material: sorted CD4+, CD8+, or CD8+CD57+ T cells (not recorded which) from PBMCs. The receptors were sampled from a human donor in good health, serving as a control. Both conserved end residues are part of each CDR3. Each record gives: J gene, clone size, V gene, D gene, CDR3 DNA, CDR3 protein. D genes are given only for firm matches. The size of a clone is reported for some rows only, either as once, few or many, or as a class for expanded clones.

TRBJ1-6 - TRBV15 TRBD1 TGTGCCACCGGACAGGGGGATAATTCACCCTTCCACTTT CATGQGDNSPFHF
TRBJ2-3 - TRBV6-6 - TGTGCCAGCAGTTACGGGAGAGAGCCAGATACGCAGTATTTT CASSYGREPDTQYF
TRBJ2-1 - TRBV25-1 - TGTGCCAGCAGTGAAGGAGGGACGAGCTCCTACAATGAGCAGTTCTTC CASSEGGTSSYNEQFF
TRBJ1-5 - TRBV28 TRBD1 TGTGCCAGCAGCCCCCGGACAGGGGGCAATCAGCCCCAGCATTTT CASSPRTGGNQPQHF
TRBJ2-7 - TRBV10-1 - TGCGCCAGCAGTGAGTCGAAGGGAGCCTACGAGCAGTACTTC CASSESKGAYEQYF
TRBJ2-7 once TRBV7-8 TRBD2 TGTGCCAGCAGCTTAAGGGACAAGAGTGCTAGCGGGGGTTATGAGCAGTACTTC CASSLRDKSASGGYEQYF
TRBJ2-3 - TRBV20-1 - TGCAGTGCTAGCAAACCCGTCGGCGGGGAAGCAAATACGCAGTATTTT CSASKPVGGEANTQYF
TRBJ1-2 - TRBV19 - TGTGCCAGTAAGCGAGAAGGCTCGACTCTCAGGCCCTATGGCTACACCTTC CASKREGSTLRPYGYTF
TRBJ1-2 once TRBV19 - TGTGCCACTTCGTGGGTAGCTAACTATGGCTACACCTTC CATSWVANYGYTF
TRBJ1-6 - TRBV9 - TGTGCCAGCAGCCCAGCAGGTGGATCAGATAATTCACCCCTCCACTTT CASSPAGGSDNSPLHF
TRBJ2-1 - TRBV7-8 - TGTGCCAGCAGCGAGGAGGGGGGCGCTGAGCAGTTCTTC CASSEEGGAEQFF
TRBJ1-1 - TRBV20-1 - TGCAGTGCTACTTACACTGAAGCTTTCTTT CSATYTEAFF
TRBJ1-2 few TRBV24-1 - TGTGCCACCAGTGATGGGGGCTATGGCTACACCTTC CATSDGGYGYTF
TRBJ1-2 - TRBV7-2 TRBD1 TGTGCCAGCAGCGCAAAAGGGGGCAGCTATGGCTACACCTTC CASSAKGGSYGYTF
TRBJ1-2 - TRBV5-6 - TGTGCCAGCAACTTTAACCGAACGGAAATTAACTATGGCTACACCTTC CASNFNRTEINYGYTF
TRBJ2-5 few TRBV20-1 TRBD1 TGCAGTGCTAGAGGGACAGGGGGCCAAGAGACCCAGTACTTC CSARGTGGQETQYF
TRBJ2-3 - TRBV2 - TGTGCCAGCAGTGGGGACCCTCCACTTAGCACAGATACGCAGTATTTT CASSGDPPLSTDTQYF
TRBJ1-6 many TRBV7-2 - TGTGCCAGCAGCCTAGGGGGAGGGAACCCCCGAAATTCACCCCTCCACTTT CASSLGGGNPRNSPLHF
TRBJ2-3 many TRBV3-1 - TGTGCCAGCAGCCCCTCCACCGGTGCGCAGTATTTT CASSPSTGAQYF
TRBJ1-6 once TRBV7-3 TRBD1 TGTGCCAGCAGCTTAAGGGGCCGACAGGGGGAGAATAATTCACCCCTCCACTTT CASSLRGRQGENNSPLHF
TRBJ2-5 - TRBV29-1 - TGCAGCGTTGAAGATCTTCGGGGGCAAGAGACCCAGTACTTC CSVEDLRGQETQYF
TRBJ1-6 many TRBV6-5 TRBD1 TGTGCCAGCAGTTATTCAGGGGGGGTTAATTCACCCCTCCACTTT CASSYSGGVNSPLHF
TRBJ2-3 - TRBV6-6 TRBD2 TGTGCCATCAGTGACGACGAGCGGGGGGGCCTGACAGATACGCAGTATTTT CAISDDERGGLTDTQYF
TRBJ2-7 - TRBV29-1 TRBD2 TGCAGCGACTACACCGGGACTAGCGGGGGGGCCATGCAAGACTTC CSDYTGTSGGAMQDF
TRBJ2-5 - TRBV7-9 TRBD1 TGTGCCAGCAGCACCTGGACAGGGGCGGCCCTCGAGACCCAGTACTTC CASSTWTGAALETQYF
TRBJ2-2 - TRBV2 - TGTGCCAGCACTAGCATCCGGTATGGAAACACCGGGGAGCTGTTTTTT CASTSIRYGNTGELFF
TRBJ2-1 - TRBV19 - TGTGCCAGTAGTATTGGTTGGGGCGTTGAGCAGTTCTTC CASSIGWGVEQFF
TRBJ2-2 many TRBV4-1 TRBD1 TGCGCCAGCAGCCCCCGGGACAGTCAAACCGGGGAGCTGTTTTTT CASSPRDSQTGELFF
TRBJ1-1 - TRBV5-1 - TGCGCCAGCAGCCTGGGACGTTCTGAAGCTTTCTTT CASSLGRSEAFF
TRBJ2-3 many TRBV28 TRBD2 TGTGCCAGCAGTTTCCCCGGCACTAGCGCAGATACGCAGTATTTT CASSFPGTSADTQYF
TRBJ2-1 - TRBV14 TRBD2 TGTGCCAGCAAACGGATAGCGGGTAATGAGCAGTTCTTC CASKRIAGNEQFF
TRBJ1-2 - TRBV10-3 TRBD1 TGTGCCATCAGTGAGCCCCAGGGGGCCTATGGCTACACCTTC CAISEPQGAYGYTF
TRBJ2-7 - TRBV27 TRBD1 TGTGCCAGCAGTTCTTGGGGACCGGGACAGGACCCCTTGGCCCCCTTCTACGAGCAGTACTTC CASSSWGPGQDPLAPFYEQYF
TRBJ1-6 - TRBV10-3 - TGTGCCATCAGTGACTATCGGGGCGGGAATTCACCCCTCCACTTT CAISDYRGGNSPLHF
TRBJ2-3 - TRBV9 - TGTGCCAGCAGCTTACGTTGGGGGGGGGACAGTGGGGATACGCAGTATTTT CASSLRWGGDSGDTQYF
TRBJ1-5 many TRBV7-2 - TGTGCCAGCAGTCCGAGCTATAGCAATCAGCCCCAGCATTTT CASSPSYSNQPQHF
TRBJ2-1 once TRBV6-4 TRBD2 TGTGCCAGCAGTCCCGGACTAGGGAGGTGGAATGAGCAGTTCTTC CASSPGLGRWNEQFF
TRBJ1-6 once TRBV25-1 - TGTGCCAGCAGTGAAAGGGGAAACTATAATTCACCCCTCCACTTT CASSERGNYNSPLHF
TRBJ2-5 few TRBV18 - TGTGCCAGCTCACCGACTGGGGACCCCAAAGTGACCCAGTACTTC CASSPTGDPKVTQYF
TRBJ2-1 - TRBV20-1 TRBD2 TGCAGTGCCCCGACTAGCGGGGGGGCCTACAATGAGCAGTTCTTC CSAPTSGGAYNEQFF
TRBJ2-5 many TRBV7-3 - TGTGCCAGCAGCCCTGAGGGGGGGAGGGGAGAGACCCAGTACTTC CASSPEGGRGETQYF
TRBJ2-2 many TRBV7-8 - TGTGCCAGCAGCTTACCCCTGGGCGACAGCCTCAACACCGGGGAGCTGTTTTTT CASSLPLGDSLNTGELFF
TRBJ1-1 many TRBV5-8 - TGTGCCAGCAGTTGGGGGGGGCAGGGGAACACTGAAGCTTTCTTT CASSWGGQGNTEAFF
TRBJ1-5 - TRBV19 - TGTGCCAGTTCGAGCGACGCCAGCAATCAGCCCCAGCATTTT CASSSDASNQPQHF
TRBJ2-7 many TRBV11-2 - TGTGCCAGCAGCCTGAGCCGGGGACCTCAATACGAGCAGTACTTC CASSLSRGPQYEQYF
TRBJ2-7 - TRBV20-1 TRBD2 TGCAGTGCTAGAGCAGGGCGGGAGCTCCACGAGCAGTACTTC CSARAGRELHEQYF
TRBJ1-1 - TRBV7-2 - TGTGCCAGCAGCTTAGTAGGACTGGGGCAGATGAACACTGAAGCTTTCTTT CASSLVGLGQMNTEAFF
TRBJ2-3 - TRBV7-6 TRBD2 TGTGCCAGCAGCTTGATAACGACTAGCGGTATAAGCACAGATACGCAGTATTTT CASSLITTSGISTDTQYF
TRBJ1-5 - TRBV19 - TGTGCCAGTAGTATCCGCCTGGGGCTCAATCAGCCCCAGCATTTT CASSIRLGLNQPQHF